The T cell receptor beta chain under discussion was sequenced for a study of T-cell memory formation after mild COVID-19. TCRalpha and TCRbeta libraries used 5'RACE with constant-segment primers and UMIs. One entry per CDR3 protein, called by TCRdb with MiXCR from the 5' RACE reads. The sample contains hundreds of thousands of distinct CDR3 sequences, 15% to 20% of which appear only once. The CDR3 sequence is 15 residues long. Germline V CDR1 and CDR2: SGHAT, FQNNGV. Trimming removed 7 bases from V and 0 bases from J, with 14 bases in between. Study-level results: Some SARS-CoV-2-responding clones were already detected in memory before infection. Shrinking CD4+ clones resided mostly in CM and EM, and CD8+ ones in EMRA.

This clonotype occurred a few times. The antigen remains undetermined. The chain links TRBV11-2 to TRBJ2-3; D not certain. This TCR was sampled from a man aged 18 to 30 who had mild COVID-19 (a few samples of this study predate the infection). Cell type and time point are not known. The sequenced material came from PBMCs or a T cell subset sorted from them (not recorded which). The CDR3 loop is CASTRGVSSTDTQYF. CDR3 bases: TGTGCCAGCACCCGTGGCGTATCTAGCACAGATACGCAGTATTTT. Variable domain in full (rest from reference TRBV11-2 and TRBJ2-3): EAGVAQSPRYKIIEKRQSVAFWCNPISGHATLYWYQQILGQGPKLLIQFQNNGVVDDSQLPKDRFSAERLKGVDSTLKIQPAKLEDSAVYLCASTRGVSSTDTQYFGPGTRLTVL.